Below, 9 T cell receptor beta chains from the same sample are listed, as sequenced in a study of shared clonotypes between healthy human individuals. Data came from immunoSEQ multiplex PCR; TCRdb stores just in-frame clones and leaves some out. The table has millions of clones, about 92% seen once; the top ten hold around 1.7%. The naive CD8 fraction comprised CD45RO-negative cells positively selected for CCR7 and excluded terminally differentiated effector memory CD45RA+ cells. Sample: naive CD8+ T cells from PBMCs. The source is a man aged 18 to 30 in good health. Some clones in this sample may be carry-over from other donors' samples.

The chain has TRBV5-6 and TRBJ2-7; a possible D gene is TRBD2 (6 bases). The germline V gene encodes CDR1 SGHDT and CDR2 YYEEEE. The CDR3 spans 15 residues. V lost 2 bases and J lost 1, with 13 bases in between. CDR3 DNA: TGTGCCAGCAGCTTAGGGACTTCACGGTCCTACGAGCAGTACTTC. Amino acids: CASSLGTSRSYEQYF.

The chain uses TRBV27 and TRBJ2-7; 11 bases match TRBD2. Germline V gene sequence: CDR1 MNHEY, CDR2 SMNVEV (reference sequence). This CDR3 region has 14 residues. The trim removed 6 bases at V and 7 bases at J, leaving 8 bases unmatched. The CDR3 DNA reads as TGTGCCAGCAGGGTAGCGGGAGGGCCGGGGGAGCAGTACTTC. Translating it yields CASRVAGGPGEQYF.

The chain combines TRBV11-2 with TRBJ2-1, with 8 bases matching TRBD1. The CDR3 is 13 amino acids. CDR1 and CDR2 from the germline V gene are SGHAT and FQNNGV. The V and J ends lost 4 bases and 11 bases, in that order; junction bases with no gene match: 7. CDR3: CASSYGQGNKQFF. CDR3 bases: TGTGCCAGCAGCTATGGACAGGGAAATAAGCAGTTCTTC.

The CDR3: CATYIAGGLFF. In nucleotides, the CDR3 is TGTGCCACCTATATAGCGGGAGGACTGTTCTTC. This chain connects TRBV27 to TRBJ2-1; 10 bases are shared with TRBD2. The CDR3 runs 11 residues. V was pared by 10 bases and J by 15 bases, with 9 bases of the junction left unmatched. Per the germline V gene, CDR1 is MNHEY and CDR2 is SMNVEV (reference sequence).

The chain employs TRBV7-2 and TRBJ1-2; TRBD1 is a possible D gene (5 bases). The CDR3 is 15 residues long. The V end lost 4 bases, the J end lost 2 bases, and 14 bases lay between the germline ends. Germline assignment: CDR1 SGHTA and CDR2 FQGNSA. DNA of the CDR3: TGTGCCAGCAGCTCGGGACCGTACATGAACTATGGCTACACCTTC. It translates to CASSSGPYMNYGYTF.

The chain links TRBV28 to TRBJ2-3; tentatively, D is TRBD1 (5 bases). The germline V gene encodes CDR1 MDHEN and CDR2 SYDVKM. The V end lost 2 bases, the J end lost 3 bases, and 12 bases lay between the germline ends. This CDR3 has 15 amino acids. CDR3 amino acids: CASSLPTSGTDTQYF. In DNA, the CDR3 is TGTGCCAGCAGTTTACCGACCTCAGGGACAGATACGCAGTATTTT.

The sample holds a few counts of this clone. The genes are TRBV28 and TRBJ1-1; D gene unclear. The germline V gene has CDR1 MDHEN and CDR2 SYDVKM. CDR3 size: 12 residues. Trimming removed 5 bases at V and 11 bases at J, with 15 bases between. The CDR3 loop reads CASSPDSLGAFF. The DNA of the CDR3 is TGTGCCAGCAGTCCCGATTCACTTGGGGCTTTCTTT.

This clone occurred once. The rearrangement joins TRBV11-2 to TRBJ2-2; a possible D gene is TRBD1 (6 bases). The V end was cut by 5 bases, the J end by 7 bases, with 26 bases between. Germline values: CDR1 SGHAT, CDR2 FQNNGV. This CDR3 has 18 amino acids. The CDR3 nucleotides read TGTGCCAGCAGCCAATCCACCGAAGGACAGAGCGACGGCGGGGAGCTGTTTTTT. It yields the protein CASSQSTEGQSDGGELFF. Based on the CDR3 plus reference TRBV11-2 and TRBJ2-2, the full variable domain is EAGVAQSPRYKIIEKRQSVAFWCNPISGHATLYWYQQILGQGPKLLIQFQNNGVVDDSQLPKDRFSAERLKGVDSTLKIQPAKLEDSAVYLCASSQSTEGQSDGGELFFGEGSRLTVL.

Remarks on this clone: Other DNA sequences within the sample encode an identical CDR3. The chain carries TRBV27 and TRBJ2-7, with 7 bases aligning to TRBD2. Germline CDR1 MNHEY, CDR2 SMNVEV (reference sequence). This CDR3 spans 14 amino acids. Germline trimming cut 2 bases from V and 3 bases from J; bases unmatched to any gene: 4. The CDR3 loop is CASSLRGSGYEQYF. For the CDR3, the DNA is TGTGCCAGCAGTTTACGCGGGAGTGGCTACGAGCAGTACTTC.